The 32 T cell receptor beta chains in this list originate from one sample, sequenced in a study of CD8 T cells in Susac syndrome. Reverse transcription of about 0.5 to 1 ug RNA was performed with random hexamers. TCRdb ran MiXCR on the immunoSEQ multiplex PCR reads and lists one entry per CDR3 protein. Altogether approximately 180,000 distinct CDR3 sequences are present, around 95% being singletons, with the ten largest covering under 0.095%. Material: CD4+ T cells from PBMCs. The receptors stem from a human donor with multiple sclerosis.

The chain combines TRBV27 with TRBJ2-1; D perhaps matches TRBD1 (5 bases). V lost 3 bases to trimming and J lost 7 bases, with 13 bases between them. The CDR3 is 14 residues long. Germline CDR1 reads MNHEY; CDR2 reads SMNVEV (reference sequence). The CDR3 nucleotides are TGTGCCAGCAGTTTCAGGGTAGTCGGTAATGAGCAGTTCTTC. This encodes CASSFRVVGNEQFF.

This clonotype has a single count. The rearrangement links TRBV7-9 to TRBJ2-3, with D unclear. The CDR3 contains 12 residues. Germline-derived CDR1 and CDR2 are SEHNR and FQNEAQ (reference sequence). V was trimmed by 8 bases and J by 2 bases, leaving 8 bases between them. The CDR3 nucleotides are TGTGCCAGCCTCTACTACACAGATACGCAGTATTTT. Protein sequence: CASLYYTDTQYF.

The chain recombines TRBV12-3 or TRBV12-4 with TRBJ1-2; D is possibly TRBD1 (5 bases). The CDR3 runs 14 residues. With 3 bases removed from V and 7 bases from J, the gap between germline ends came to 15 bases. CDR3 nucleotide sequence: TGTGCCAGCAGTTTTTCTCCGGGGGGTAGTGGCTACACCTTC. Amino acids: CASSFSPGGSGYTF.

The CDR3 bases are TGTGCCAGCTCACCCGACAGGGGGGGTCAGCCCCAGCATTTT. Translating gives CASSPDRGGQPQHF. The J gene is TRBJ1-5, the V gene TRBV18, with TRBD1 matching over 9 bases. There are 14 residues in the CDR3. J was trimmed by 6 bases and V by 3 bases; bases with no gene match: 3. Germline V gene sequence: CDR1 KGHSH, CDR2 LQKENI.

The rearrangement links TRBV18 to TRBJ2-6, with a tentative D call TRBD1 (6 bases). V lost 3 bases and J 2 bases, leaving 20 bases between the germline ends. This CDR3 comprises 19 residues. Germline V lookup: CDR1 KGHSH, CDR2 LQKENI. The CDR3 DNA reads TGTGCCAGCTCACCTTTTTCGGACAGTAAAATGGCTGGGGCCAACGTCCTGACTTTC. This gives the protein CASSPFSDSKMAGANVLTF.

A single count supports this clonotype. The chain uses TRBV9 and TRBJ2-3; D call uncertain. This CDR3 is 12 amino acids long. Looked up from germline, CDR1 is SGDLS and CDR2 is YYNGEE. V lost 0 bases and J lost 6, with 5 bases in between. CDR3 bases: TGTGCCAGCAGCGTAGGGATCGATACGCAGTATTTT. It translates to CASSVGIDTQYF.

The chain uses TRBV5-1 and TRBJ1-1, with D perhaps matching TRBD1 (5 bases). Per the germline V gene, CDR1 is SGHRS and CDR2 is YFSETQ. CDR3 size: 13 residues. The V end was cut by 3 bases, the J end by 4 bases, with 10 bases between. This CDR3 is CASSSGDFTEAFF. The DNA for the CDR3 is TGCGCCAGCAGCTCGGGGGATTTCACTGAAGCTTTCTTT.

The genes are TRBV6-1 and TRBJ2-4, with D perhaps matching TRBD2 (5 bases). V lost 6 bases, J lost 4 bases, and 19 bases lay in between. The CDR3 totals 16 residues. The germline gives CDR1 MNHNS, CDR2 SASEGT. CDR3 sequence reads: CASRPQTPGIKNIQYF. CDR3 DNA: TGTGCCAGCAGGCCACAAACCCCGGGGATAAAAAACATTCAGTACTTC.

This clonotype was seen a single time. The CDR3 coding sequence is TGTGCCAGCAGCCAAGATATCTTCTTTTCGGATAGCTCCTACAATGAGCAGTTCTTC. Amino acids: CASSQDIFFSDSSYNEQFF. The J gene is TRBJ2-1, the V gene TRBV4-2, with D hard to call. Germline values: CDR1 LGHNA, CDR2 YNFKEQ. The CDR3 is 19 residues long. V lost 0 bases to trimming and J lost 0 bases, with 18 bases between them.

V and J are TRBV6-2 or TRBV6-3 and TRBJ1-5, with TRBD1 identical over 10 bases. Germline V gives CDR1 MNHEY, CDR2 SVGEGT. There are 13 residues in the CDR3. With 4 bases clipped from V and 7 bases from J, the junction kept 1 base outside the gene matches. The CDR3 coding sequence is TGTGCCAGCAGTTGGACAGGGGGACAGCCCCAGCATTTT. Its protein is CASSWTGGQPQHF.

Worth noting for this clonotype: One end of the junction does not line up with germline, which may come from a read error. The chain recombines TRBV30 with TRBJ1-1; no clear D. Germline CDR1 is GTSNPN and CDR2 is SVGIG (reference sequence). CDR3 length equals 11 residues. The CDR3 region is CAWTSAFEAFF. For the CDR3, the DNA is TGTGCCTGGACTTCGGCCTTTGAAGCCTTCTTT. Filled out from reference TRBV30 and TRBJ1-1, the complete variable domain reads SQTIHQWPATLVQPVGSPLSLECTVEGTSNPNLYWYRQAAGRGLQLLFYSVGIGQISSEVPQNLSASRPQDRQFILSSKKLLLSDSGFYLCAWTSAFEAFFGQGTRLTVV.

V usage is TRBV12-3 or TRBV12-4 and J usage is TRBJ1-2; no firm D call. Trimming removed 7 bases from V and 4 bases from J, with 13 bases in between. The CDR3 sequence is 13 residues long. The CDR3 nucleotides read TGTGCCAGCACACGGAGGCAGGTCTATGGCTACACCTTC. The encoded protein is CASTRRQVYGYTF.

The V and J genes are TRBV29-1 and TRBJ1-1; 7 nucleotides align to TRBD1. CDR1 and CDR2 from the germline V gene are SQVTM and ANQGSEA. Trimming removed 4 bases from V and 1 base from J; junction bases left unmatched: 9. CDR3 length equals 15 residues. This CDR3 reads CSVAQHGTANTEAFF. The CDR3 DNA sequence: TGCAGCGTTGCCCAACATGGGACAGCGAACACTGAAGCTTTCTTT.

The CDR3 sequence is CASSPLRGLDEQFF. The CDR3 coding sequence is TGTGCCAGTAGTCCCCTAAGGGGGTTAGATGAGCAGTTCTTC. The J gene is TRBJ2-1, the V gene TRBV19; TRBD1 might be the D (6 bases). The germline CDR1 and CDR2 sequences are LNHDA and SQIVND (reference sequence). V was shortened by 5 bases and J by 8 bases, with 16 bases between the two germline ends. This CDR3 is 14 amino acids long. The full variable domain, with the rest looked up from reference TRBV19 and TRBJ2-1, is DGGITQSPKYLFRKEGQNVTLSCEQNLNHDAMYWYRQDPGQGLRLIYYSQIVNDFQKGDIAEGYSVSREKKESFPLTVTSAQKNPTAFYLCASSPLRGLDEQFFGPGTRLTVL.

This chain connects TRBV20-1 to TRBJ2-1; D is uncertain. CDR1 is DFQATT and CDR2 is SNEGSKA in the germline V gene (reference sequence). CDR3 length: 11 residues. Trimming cost V 2 bases and J 10 bases, with 9 bases left between them. DNA for the CDR3: TGCAGTGCTAGATCGCTGAAAGAGCAGTTCTTC. Its protein product is CSARSLKEQFF.

The chain recombines TRBV10-3 with TRBJ2-1, with a weak D call TRBD1 (5 bases). CDR3 length: 12 amino acids. Trimming took off 7 bases at V and 10 bases at J, with 14 bases between the two ends. Germline V gives CDR1 ENHRY, CDR2 SYGVKD. The CDR3 loop reads CAITPGHAEQFF. CDR3 in DNA: TGTGCCATCACTCCTGGACACGCCGAGCAGTTCTTC.

This chain connects TRBV3-1 to TRBJ2-5; 11 bases match TRBD2. J was trimmed by 4 bases and V by 0 bases; bases with no gene match: 10. Germline loops: CDR1 LGHDT, CDR2 YNNKEL (reference sequence). The CDR3 is made up of 18 amino acids. CDR3 amino acids: CASSQDSRVAGGRETQYF. For the CDR3, the DNA is TGTGCCAGCAGCCAAGATAGCAGGGTAGCGGGGGGGAGAGAGACCCAGTACTTC.

The rearrangement links TRBV19 to TRBJ2-5; the D gene could be TRBD1 or TRBD2 (5 bases each). CDR3 length equals 14 residues. Trimming took 7 bases from V and 5 from J, leaving 17 bases between them. CDR1 LNHDA and CDR2 SQIVND come from the germline V gene (reference sequence). Written as DNA, the CDR3 is TGTGCCAGTATGGCAGGGAGCGGTCCGGAGACCCAGTACTTC. It yields the protein CASMAGSGPETQYF.

V gene TRBV20-1 combines with J gene TRBJ2-5; D is possibly TRBD2 (6 bases). The CDR3 runs to 14 residues. Germline V gene data show CDR1 as DFQATT and CDR2 as SNEGSKA (reference sequence). V was clipped by 0 bases and J by 5 bases, with 13 bases between them. The CDR3, as DNA: TGCAGTGCTAGAGATCTAGGGACTTACGAGACCCAGTACTTC. Amino acid sequence: CSARDLGTYETQYF.

This sequence joins TRBV7-9 and TRBJ1-2, with D maybe TRBD1 (6 bases). With 1 base removed from V and 4 bases from J, the gap between germline ends came to 10 bases. The CDR3 has 14 residues. Germline-derived CDR1 and CDR2 are SEHNR and FQNEAQ (reference sequence). DNA of the CDR3: TGTGCCAGCAGCTTAGACAGGGTGGGCTATGGCTACACCTTC. Amino acids: CASSLDRVGYGYTF.

This chain joins TRBV3-1 and TRBJ2-5; D unclear. V lost 3 bases to trimming and J lost 1 base, with 6 bases between them. Per the germline V gene, CDR1 is LGHDT and CDR2 is YNNKEL (reference sequence). CDR3 length: 13 residues. The CDR3 is CASSQGIQETQYF. DNA of the CDR3: TGTGCCAGCAGCCAGGGAATCCAAGAGACCCAGTACTTC.

This chain joins TRBV9 and TRBJ1-2; D not resolved. Germline loops: CDR1 SGDLS, CDR2 YYNGEE. The CDR3 consists of 16 residues. V was clipped by 4 bases and J by 0 bases, with 16 bases between them. The CDR3 is CASSRFGVATNYGYTF. Written as DNA, the CDR3 is TGTGCCAGCAGCCGATTCGGTGTGGCGACTAACTATGGCTACACCTTC. Using reference TRBV9 and TRBJ1-2 for the parts outside the CDR3, the full variable domain is DSGVTQTPKHLITATGQRVTLRCSPRSGDLSVYWYQQSLDQGLQFLIQYYNGEERAKGNILERFSAQQFPDLHSELNLSSLELGDSALYFCASSRFGVATNYGYTFGSGTRLTVV.

This CDR3 is CASSTDRDGTEAFF. CDR3 bases: TGTGCCAGTAGTACTGACAGGGACGGAACTGAAGCTTTCTTT. The chain couples TRBV19 to TRBJ1-1; 7 bases line up with TRBD1. The CDR3 has 14 amino acids. Germline trimming cut 4 bases from V and 5 bases from J; bases unmatched to any gene: 7. In germline, CDR1 is LNHDA, CDR2 SQIVND (reference sequence).

Note on this clonotype: The junction and the germline gene differ at one end; a read error may be behind it. The V and J genes are TRBV20-1 and TRBJ1-1; 8 bases match TRBD1. The CDR3 has 15 amino acids. The germline V gene has CDR1 DFQATT and CDR2 SNEGSKA (reference sequence). CDR3 sequence: CSARDSRQGNIEAFF. The CDR3 DNA is TGCAGTGCTAGGGACAGTAGACAGGGGAACATTGAAGCTTTCTTT.

About this clonotype: Mismatch with germline at one junction end may stem from a read error. This chain connects TRBV14 to TRBJ1-2; D is unresolved. The length of the CDR3 is 12 residues. Germline V gene data show CDR1 as SGHDN and CDR2 as FVKESK. In DNA form, the CDR3 reads TGTGCCAGCAGTCAAGCCGAGTATGGCTACACCTTC. It specifies CASSQAEYGYTF. Based on the CDR3 plus reference TRBV14 and TRBJ1-2, the full variable domain is EAGVTQFPSHSVIEKGQTVTLRCDPISGHDNLYWYRRVMGKEIKFLLHFVKESKQDESGMPNNRFLAERTGGTYSTLKVQPAELEDSGVYFCASSQAEYGYTFGSGTRLTVV.

This chain links TRBV14 with TRBJ1-4; the D is unclear. The CDR3 consists of 13 residues. Germline V CDR1 and CDR2: SGHDN, FVKESK. V lost 2 bases and J 7 bases, leaving 8 bases between the germline ends. The CDR3 DNA follows: TGTGCCAGCAGCCAAAACGAGGGTGAAAAACTGTTTTTT. Translated: CASSQNEGEKLFF.

The rearrangement uses TRBV7-9 and TRBJ2-4; D is undetermined. The CDR3 is 14 amino acids. With 2 bases removed from V and 1 base from J, the gap between germline ends came to 6 bases. Germline V lookup: CDR1 SEHNR, CDR2 FQNEAQ (reference sequence). This CDR3 reads CASSLSTAKNIQYF. The DNA for the CDR3 is TGTGCCAGCAGCTTAAGTACGGCCAAAAACATTCAGTACTTC.

This chain links TRBV29-1 with TRBJ1-1; D not certain. The ends were cut back, 4 bases at V and 5 bases at J, with 17 bases in the middle. The CDR3 is made up of 14 amino acids. The germline V gene encodes CDR1 SQVTM and CDR2 ANQGSEA. CDR3 region: CSVARGPGLTEAFF. In nucleotides, the CDR3 is TGCAGCGTTGCCCGCGGGCCAGGATTAACTGAAGCTTTCTTT.

The rearrangement uses TRBV12-3 or TRBV12-4 and TRBJ1-2; a weak D match, TRBD1 (6 bases). Deletions cut 5 bases from V and 8 bases from J, with 18 bases between. The CDR3 spans 14 residues. Here the CDR3 DNA reads TGTGCCAGCAGTCCCCGGGGAACAGGGCAGGGCTACACCTTC. This translates into CASSPRGTGQGYTF.

V gene TRBV3-1 combines with J gene TRBJ2-2, with a weak D call TRBD1 (7 bases). V lost 5 bases to trimming and J lost 7 bases, with 17 bases between them. This CDR3 has 15 residues. Germline lookup yields CDR1 LGHDT and CDR2 YNNKEL (reference sequence). The CDR3 region is CASSFQGDSGGELFF. The CDR3, as DNA: TGTGCCAGCAGCTTCCAGGGGGATAGCGGCGGGGAGCTGTTTTTT.

The genes are TRBV29-1 and TRBJ2-1; 13 bases are shared with TRBD2. V lost 7 bases, J lost 14 bases, and 8 bases stayed unmatched. Per the germline V gene, CDR1 is SQVTM and CDR2 is ANQGSEA. CDR3 length: 12 amino acids. CDR3 bases: TGCAGCGCGGATACTAGCGGGGGGGGAGAGTTCTTC. It is translated as CSADTSGGGEFF.

The chain joins TRBV20-1 to TRBJ1-5; 8 nucleotides line up with TRBD1. This CDR3 has 12 amino acids. V was pared by 8 bases and J by 4 bases, with 4 bases of the junction left unmatched. Germline values: CDR1 DFQATT, CDR2 SNEGSKA (reference sequence). The CDR3 loop is CSQGARNQPQHF. CDR3 nucleotides: TGCAGTCAGGGGGCGCGAAATCAGCCCCAGCATTTT.